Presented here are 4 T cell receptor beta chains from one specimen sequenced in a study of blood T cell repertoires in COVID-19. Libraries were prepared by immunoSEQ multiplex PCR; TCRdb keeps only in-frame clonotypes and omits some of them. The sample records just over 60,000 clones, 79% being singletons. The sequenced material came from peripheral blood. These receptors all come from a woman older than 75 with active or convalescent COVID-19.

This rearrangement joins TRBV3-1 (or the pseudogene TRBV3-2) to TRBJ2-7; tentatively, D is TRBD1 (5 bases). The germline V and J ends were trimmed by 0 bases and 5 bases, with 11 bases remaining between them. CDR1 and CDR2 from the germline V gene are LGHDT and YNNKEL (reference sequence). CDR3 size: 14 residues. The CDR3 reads CASSQDSQGHEQYF. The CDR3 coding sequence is TGTGCCAGCAGCCAAGATTCGCAGGGCCACGAGCAGTACTTC.

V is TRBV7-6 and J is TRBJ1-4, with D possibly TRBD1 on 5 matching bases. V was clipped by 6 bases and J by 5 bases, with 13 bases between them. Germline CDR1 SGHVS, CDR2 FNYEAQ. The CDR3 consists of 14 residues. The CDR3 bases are TGTGCCAGCAGGGCCGACAGCCGAAATGAAAAACTGTTTTTT. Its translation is CASRADSRNEKLFF.

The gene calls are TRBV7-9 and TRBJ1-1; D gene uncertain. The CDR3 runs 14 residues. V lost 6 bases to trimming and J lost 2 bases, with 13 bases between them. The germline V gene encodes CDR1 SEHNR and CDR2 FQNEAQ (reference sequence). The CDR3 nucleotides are TGTGCCAGCAGAGTAACCGGGGTAAACACTGAAGCTTTCTTT. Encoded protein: CASRVTGVNTEAFF.

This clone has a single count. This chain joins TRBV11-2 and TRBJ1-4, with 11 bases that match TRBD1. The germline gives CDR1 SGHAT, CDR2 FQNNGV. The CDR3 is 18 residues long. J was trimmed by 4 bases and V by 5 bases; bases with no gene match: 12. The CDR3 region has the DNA TGTGCCAGCAGCGTGGGACAGGGGGTGGGGACCCATAATGAAAAACTGTTTTTT. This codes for CASSVGQGVGTHNEKLFF.